The clone carrying this TCR beta chain was detected a few times. The sample belongs to a study of T-cell reconstitution after alpha-beta-depleted transplantation in children. Molecular barcoding with unique molecular identifiers was used for the TCRbeta library. Each CDR3 protein is one row after TCRdb ran MiXCR on the PCR reads. The table has 350,000 to 450,000 distinct CDR3 sequences, roughly 21% seen once; the top ten hold around 4%. V lost 3 bases, J lost 5 bases, and 16 bases lay in between. The germline gives CDR1 MDHEN, CDR2 SYDVKM. The CDR3 contains 15 residues. The sample consisted of PBMCs from the stem cell graft donor, taken from the stem cell graft. The sequence came from a human donor who donated a stem cell graft to a child with acute myeloid leukemia. This chain uses TRBV28 with TRBJ2-5; D possibly corresponds to TRBD2 (5 bases). CDR3: CASSFRTPVGETQYF. CDR3 DNA: TGTGCCAGCAGTTTTAGGACTCCGGTTGGGGAGACCCAGTACTTC.